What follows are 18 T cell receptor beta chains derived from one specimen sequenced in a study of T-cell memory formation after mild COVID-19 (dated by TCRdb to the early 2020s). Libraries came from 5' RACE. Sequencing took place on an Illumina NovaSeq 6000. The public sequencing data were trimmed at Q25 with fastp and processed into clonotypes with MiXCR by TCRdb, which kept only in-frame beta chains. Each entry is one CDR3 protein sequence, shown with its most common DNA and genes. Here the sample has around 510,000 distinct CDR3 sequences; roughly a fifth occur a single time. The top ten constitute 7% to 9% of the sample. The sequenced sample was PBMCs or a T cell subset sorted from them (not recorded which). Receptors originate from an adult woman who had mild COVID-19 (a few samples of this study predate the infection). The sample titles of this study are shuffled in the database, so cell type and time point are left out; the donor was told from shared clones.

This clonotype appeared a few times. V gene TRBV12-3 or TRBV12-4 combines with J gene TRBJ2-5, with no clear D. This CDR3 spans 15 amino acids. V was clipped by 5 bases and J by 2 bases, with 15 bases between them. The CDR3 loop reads CASSSNRARQETQYF. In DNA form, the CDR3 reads TGTGCCAGCAGTAGCAACCGAGCTCGGCAAGAGACCCAGTACTTC.

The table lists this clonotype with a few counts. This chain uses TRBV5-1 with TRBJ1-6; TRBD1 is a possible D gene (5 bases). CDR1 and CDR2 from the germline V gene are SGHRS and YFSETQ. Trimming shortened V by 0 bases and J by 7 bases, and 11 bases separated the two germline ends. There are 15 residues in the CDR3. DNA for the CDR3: TGCGCCAGCAGCTTGGATTGGGGGGGGAATTCACCCCTCCACTTT. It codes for CASSLDWGGNSPLHF.

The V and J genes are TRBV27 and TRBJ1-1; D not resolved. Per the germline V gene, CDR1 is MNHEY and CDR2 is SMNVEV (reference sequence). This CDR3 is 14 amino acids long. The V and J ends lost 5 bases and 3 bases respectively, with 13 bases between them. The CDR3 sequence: CASSPDGWDTEAFF. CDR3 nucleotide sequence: TGTGCCAGCAGTCCAGATGGGTGGGACACTGAAGCTTTCTTT.

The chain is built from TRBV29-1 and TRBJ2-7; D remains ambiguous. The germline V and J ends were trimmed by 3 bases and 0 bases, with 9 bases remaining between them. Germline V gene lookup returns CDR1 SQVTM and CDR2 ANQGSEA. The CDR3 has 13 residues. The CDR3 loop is CSVDDQSSYEQYF. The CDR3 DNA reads TGCAGCGTTGATGACCAGAGCTCCTACGAGCAGTACTTC.

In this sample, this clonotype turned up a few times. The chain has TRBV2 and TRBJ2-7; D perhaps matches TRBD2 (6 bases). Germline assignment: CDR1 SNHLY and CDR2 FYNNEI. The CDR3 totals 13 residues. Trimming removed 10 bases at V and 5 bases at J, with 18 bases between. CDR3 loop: CATQWLAIDEQYF. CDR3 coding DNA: TGTGCCACCCAGTGGCTAGCGATTGACGAGCAGTACTTC.

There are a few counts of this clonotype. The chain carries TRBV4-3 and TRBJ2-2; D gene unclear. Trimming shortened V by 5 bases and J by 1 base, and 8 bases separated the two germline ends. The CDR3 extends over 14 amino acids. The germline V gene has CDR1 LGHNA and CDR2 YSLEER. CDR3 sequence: CASSYTENTGELFF. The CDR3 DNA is TGCGCCAGCAGCTACACTGAGAACACCGGGGAGCTGTTTTTT.

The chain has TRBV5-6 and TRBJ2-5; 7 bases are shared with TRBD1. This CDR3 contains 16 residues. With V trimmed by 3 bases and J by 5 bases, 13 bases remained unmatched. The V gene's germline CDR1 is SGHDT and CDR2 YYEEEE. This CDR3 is CASSYISGTARETQYF. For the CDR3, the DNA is TGTGCCAGCAGCTACATATCCGGGACAGCGAGGGAGACCCAGTACTTC. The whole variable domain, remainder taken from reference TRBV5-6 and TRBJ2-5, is DAGVTQSPTHLIKTRGQQVTLRCSPKSGHDTVSWYQQALGQGPQFIFQYYEEEERQRGNFPDRFSGHQFPNYSSELNVNALLLGDSALYLCASSYISGTARETQYFGPGTRLLVL.

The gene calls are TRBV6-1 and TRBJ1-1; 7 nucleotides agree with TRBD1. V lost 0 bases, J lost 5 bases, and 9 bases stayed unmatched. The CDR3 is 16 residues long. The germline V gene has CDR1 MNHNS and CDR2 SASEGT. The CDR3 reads CASSEAHEGARTEAFF. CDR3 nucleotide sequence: TGTGCCAGCAGTGAAGCGCACGAGGGGGCAAGGACTGAAGCTTTCTTT.

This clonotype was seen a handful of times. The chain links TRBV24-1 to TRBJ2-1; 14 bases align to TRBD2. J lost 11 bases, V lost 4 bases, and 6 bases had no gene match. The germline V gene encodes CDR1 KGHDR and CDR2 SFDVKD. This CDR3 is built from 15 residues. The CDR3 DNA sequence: TGTGCCACCAGTGACTGGGGACTAGCGGGAGAGAAGCAGTTCTTC. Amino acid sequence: CATSDWGLAGEKQFF.

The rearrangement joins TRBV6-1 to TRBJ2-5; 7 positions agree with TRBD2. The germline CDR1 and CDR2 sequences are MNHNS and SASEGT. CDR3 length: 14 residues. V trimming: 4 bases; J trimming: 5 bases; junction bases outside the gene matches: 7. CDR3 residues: CASSVGQGGETQYF. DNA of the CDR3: TGTGCCAGCAGTGTTGGGCAGGGAGGGGAGACCCAGTACTTC.

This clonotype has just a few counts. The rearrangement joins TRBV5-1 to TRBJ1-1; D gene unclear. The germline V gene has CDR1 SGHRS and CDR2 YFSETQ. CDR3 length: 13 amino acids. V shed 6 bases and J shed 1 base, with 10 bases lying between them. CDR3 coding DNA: TGCGCCAGCACATTACAGACGAACACTGAAGCTTTCTTT. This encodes CASTLQTNTEAFF.

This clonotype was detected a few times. The CDR3 nucleotides read TGCAGTGCTAGTCTGCCCCCACGGAGGAGCAATCAGCCCCAGCATTTT. It encodes CSASLPPRRSNQPQHF. The rearrangement uses TRBV20-1 and TRBJ1-5, with D uncertain. Looked up from germline, CDR1 is DFQATT and CDR2 is SNEGSKA (reference sequence). V was cut by 3 bases and J by 1 base, with 16 bases left in between. This CDR3 contains 16 residues.

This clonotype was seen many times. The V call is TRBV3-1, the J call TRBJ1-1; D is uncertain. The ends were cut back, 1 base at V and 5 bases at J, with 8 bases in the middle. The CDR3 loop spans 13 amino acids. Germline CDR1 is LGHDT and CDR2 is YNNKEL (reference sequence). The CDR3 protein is CASSQGARTEAFF. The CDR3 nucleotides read TGTGCCAGCAGCCAAGGAGCGAGAACTGAAGCTTTCTTT.

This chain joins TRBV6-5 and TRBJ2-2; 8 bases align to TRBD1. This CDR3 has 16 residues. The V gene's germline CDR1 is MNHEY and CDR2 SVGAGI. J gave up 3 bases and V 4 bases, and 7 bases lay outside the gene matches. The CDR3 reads CASSSLGQGYTGELFF. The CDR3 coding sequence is TGTGCCAGCAGTTCCCTCGGACAGGGTTACACCGGGGAGCTGTTTTTT.

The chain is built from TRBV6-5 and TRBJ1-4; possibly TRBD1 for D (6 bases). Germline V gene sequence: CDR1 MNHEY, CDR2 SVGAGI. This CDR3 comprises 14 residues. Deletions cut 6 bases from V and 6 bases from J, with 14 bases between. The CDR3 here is CASRDTGWDEKLFF. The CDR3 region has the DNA TGTGCCAGCAGGGACACAGGGTGGGATGAAAAACTGTTTTTT.

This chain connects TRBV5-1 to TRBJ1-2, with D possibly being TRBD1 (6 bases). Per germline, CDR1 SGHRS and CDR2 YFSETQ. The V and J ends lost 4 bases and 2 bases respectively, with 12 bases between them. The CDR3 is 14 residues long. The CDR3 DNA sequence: TGCGCCAGCAGCCCGGACAGACAGAACTATGGCTACACCTTC. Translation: CASSPDRQNYGYTF. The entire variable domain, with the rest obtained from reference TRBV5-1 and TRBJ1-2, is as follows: KAGVTQTPRYLIKTRGQQVTLSCSPISGHRSVSWYQQTPGQGLQFLFEYFSETQRNKGNFPGRFSGRQFSNSRSEMNVSTLELGDSALYLCASSPDRQNYGYTFGSGTRLTVV.

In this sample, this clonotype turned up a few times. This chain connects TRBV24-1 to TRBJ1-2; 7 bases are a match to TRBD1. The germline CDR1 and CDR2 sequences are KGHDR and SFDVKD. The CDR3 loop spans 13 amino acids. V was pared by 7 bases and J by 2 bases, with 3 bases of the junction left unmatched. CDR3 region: CATRKTGNYGYTF. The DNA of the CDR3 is TGTGCCACCAGGAAGACAGGGAACTATGGCTACACCTTC.

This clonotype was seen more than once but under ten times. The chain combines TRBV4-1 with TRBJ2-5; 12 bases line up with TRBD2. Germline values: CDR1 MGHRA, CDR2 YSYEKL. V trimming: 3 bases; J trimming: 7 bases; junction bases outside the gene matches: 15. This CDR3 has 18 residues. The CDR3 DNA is TGCGCCAGCAGCCAGCTACCGGTGACTAGCGGGGGAAGGGTGACCCAGTACTTC. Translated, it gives CASSQLPVTSGGRVTQYF.